This T cell receptor (beta chain) is drawn from a study of vaccination and CD4 T cells after COVID-19. Study-wide context: Diagnosis preceded the drawing of post-COVID samples by a median approximately 96 days (range 35 to 161). Sampling that followed vaccination took place a median about 70 days after dose two, within a range of 14 to 241.

The CDR3 contains 14 residues. The V gene's germline CDR1 is SGHTA and CDR2 FQGNSA. V was pared by 5 bases and J by 2 bases, with 13 bases between. The sample's treatment: approximately 9-day PBMC culture with coronavirus spike peptide pools or control peptides (ViraFEST assay). For this clonotype: Its target is not known.

The study sequenced cultured CD4+ T cell DNA using the Oncomine TCR Beta short-read assay. DNA came from CD4+ T cells after culture. TCRdb independently ran MiXCR on the PCR reads; one entry per CDR3 protein. The sample holds approximately 15,000 distinct CDR3 sequences, about a third seen once. This receptor was taken from a human donor with COVID-19. The specimen was cultured CD4+ T cells from blood. The chain has TRBV7-2 and TRBJ2-7; D is perhaps TRBD1 or TRBD2 (5 bases each). The CDR3 DNA reads as TGTGCCAGCAGCCCCCGGGACGGAACCTACGAGCAGTACTTC. It encodes CASSPRDGTYEQYF.